The clone carrying this TCR beta chain has a single count. This sample was included in a study of OX40 agonist ivuxolimab in advanced cancers. Study summary: Therapy given before enrollment (anti-PD-1, anti-PD-L1 or anti-CTLA-4) was allowed, and 40% had some.

TCRdb's copy holds only in-frame clones and misses some; the assay was immunoSEQ multiplex PCR. Of roughly 120,000 clones listed, around 90% were seen once; the top ten hold under 0.9%. J was trimmed by 3 bases and V by 2 bases; bases with no gene match: 5. CDR1 is ENHRY, CDR2 SYGVKD, per germline. The CDR3 totals 17 residues. The source of this sequence is an adult with an advanced solid tumor such as melanoma, head and neck, liver or kidney cancer. The input for sequencing was CD4+ or CD8+ T cells sorted from blood, taken in a trial of the OX40 agonist ivuxolimab. The chain joins TRBV10-3 to TRBJ2-3; 13 bases match TRBD2. The CDR3 DNA sequence: TGTGCCATCAGTGAGAGGACTAGCGGGAGAGGAACAGATACGCAGTATTTT. Its protein product is CAISERTSGRGTDTQYF.